The rows below give T cell receptor beta chains drawn from one sample of a study of regulatory T cells in long-lasting Graves disease. TCRdb passed the multiplex PCR reads through MiXCR, listing each CDR3 protein once. The table records 400,000 to 500,000 distinct CDR3 sequences, around a fifth of them present only once. This specimen was peripheral blood mononuclear cells (PBMCs), taken when the disease was refractory, from a patient treated with antithyroid drugs. These receptors originate from a female donor with Graves disease. The CDR3 runs from the conserved cysteine through the conserved F or W. The D gene is left open where the match is weak. For some rows the clone size is stated as once, few or many, or as a class when expanded; others skip it.

size,J,V,D,CDR3,DNA
many,TRBJ2-7,TRBV29-1,NA,CSVVPSYSVSYEQYF,TGCAGCGTTGTCCCCTCCTACAGTGTCTCCTACGAGCAGTACTTC
NA,TRBJ1-1,TRBV3-1,TRBD1,CASSHGWDREAFF,TGTGCCAGCAGCCACGGGTGGGACAGAGAAGCTTTCTTT
NA,TRBJ2-1,TRBV12-3/TRBV12-4,NA,CASSLEVWGQFF,TGTGCCAGCAGTTTGGAGGTTTGGGGGCAGTTCTTC
few,TRBJ2-5,TRBV19,NA,CASSMWGETQYF,TGTGCCAGTAGTATGTGGGGAGAGACCCAGTACTTC
many,TRBJ1-5,TRBV28,TRBD1,CASSSGGAVQPQHF,TGTGCCAGCAGCTCAGGGGGGGCGGTTCAGCCCCAGCATTTT
many,TRBJ2-7,TRBV19,NA,CASSINRAAYEQYF,TGTGCCAGTAGTATTAATCGCGCAGCCTACGAGCAGTACTTC
NA,TRBJ2-1,TRBV12-3/TRBV12-4,TRBD1,CASHLYRLGDRAYNEQFF,TGTGCCAGCCACTTGTACCGTCTCGGGGACAGAGCCTACAATGAGCAGTTCTTC
many,TRBJ2-7,TRBV27,TRBD1,CASSLLGTGASYEQYF,TGTGCCAGCAGTTTATTGGGGACAGGGGCGTCCTACGAGCAGTACTTC
few,TRBJ2-7,TRBV6-1,NA,CASSGPINYEQYF,TGTGCCAGCAGTGGACCCATAAACTACGAGCAGTACTTC
many,TRBJ2-2,TRBV30,NA,CAWSRGYGTGELFF,TGTGCCTGGAGTCGAGGGTACGGCACCGGGGAGCTGTTTTTT
few,TRBJ2-3,TRBV28,NA,CASEFADTQYF,TGTGCCAGCGAATTCGCAGATACGCAGTATTTT
few,TRBJ2-7,TRBV5-5,NA,CASSFQPGSSYEQYF,TGTGCCAGCAGCTTCCAGCCGGGAAGCTCCTACGAGCAGTACTTC
NA,TRBJ2-7,TRBV18,NA,CANSLGGLGDEQYF,TGTGCCAACTCACTTGGGGGGCTCGGGGACGAGCAGTACTTC
few,TRBJ1-2,TRBV7-6,TRBD1,CASSKGTGLTYGYTF,TGTGCCAGCAGCAAAGGGACAGGCCTTACCTATGGCTACACCTTC
many,TRBJ1-4,TRBV12-3/TRBV12-4,TRBD1,CASIGRGQKLFF,TGTGCCAGCATTGGGAGGGGGCAGAAACTGTTTTTT
many,TRBJ2-2,TRBV5-6,TRBD2,CASSTPRTSWTGELFF,TGTGCCAGCAGCACACCTCGGACTAGCTGGACCGGGGAGCTGTTTTTT
NA,TRBJ1-4,TRBV2,NA,CASMGGDEKLFF,TGTGCCAGCATGGGGGGAGATGAAAAACTGTTTTTT
NA,TRBJ2-1,TRBV28,TRBD2,CASSDRLAGFGPGIAIYNEQFF,TGTGCCAGCAGTGATCGACTAGCGGGATTTGGGCCGGGGATTGCGATCTACAATGAGCAGTTCTTC
many,TRBJ2-2,TRBV15,NA,CATTGRTTGELFF,TGTGCCACCACTGGTCGGACCACCGGGGAGCTGTTTTTT
many,TRBJ1-1,TRBV3-1,NA,CASSKTEANTEAFF,TGTGCCAGCAGCAAGACAGAGGCGAACACTGAAGCTTTCTTT
many,TRBJ1-1,TRBV29-1,NA,CSVEAQGVGTEAFF,TGCAGCGTTGAAGCTCAGGGTGTGGGGACTGAAGCTTTCTTT
few,TRBJ1-2,TRBV20-1,NA,CSARGVRGLSIQGYTF,TGCAGTGCTAGAGGTGTGAGGGGTCTCTCGATCCAGGGCTACACCTTC
many,TRBJ1-1,TRBV27,NA,CATRKEPAGTEAFF,TGTGCCACCCGGAAAGAGCCCGCGGGGACTGAAGCTTTCTTT
NA,TRBJ1-6,TRBV20-1,NA,CSARVNGSSYNSPLHF,TGCAGTGCTAGAGTCAACGGAAGCTCCTATAATTCACCCCTCCACTTT
many,TRBJ2-7,TRBV2,NA,CASSSAPEQYF,TGTGCCAGCTCTAGTGCACCCGAGCAGTACTTC
many,TRBJ1-1,TRBV6-1,NA,CASVPGQYTEAFF,TGTGCCAGCGTACCGGGGCAGTACACTGAAGCTTTCTTT
many,TRBJ1-2,TRBV28,TRBD1,CASSLTGTGDAYGYTF,TGTGCCAGCAGCCTTACCGGGACAGGGGACGCCTATGGCTACACCTTC
NA,TRBJ1-4,TRBV20-1,NA,CSARGLWNEKLFF,TGCAGTGCTAGGGGACTGTGGAATGAAAAACTGTTTTTT
NA,TRBJ1-3,TRBV3-1,NA,CASSQGSRAGNTIYF,TGTGCCAGCAGCCAAGGGTCAAGGGCTGGAAACACCATATATTTT
once,TRBJ1-2,TRBV29-1,TRBD1,CSVATDREGGYAF,TGCAGCGTAGCCACTGACAGGGAGGGAGGCTACGCCTTC
many,TRBJ1-1,TRBV10-3,NA,CAISANRANTEAFF,TGTGCCATCAGTGCTAACAGGGCTAACACTGAAGCTTTCTTT
few,TRBJ2-7,TRBV20-1,NA,CSARVDPSLGEQYF,TGCAGTGCTAGAGTTGACCCTAGTTTGGGCGAGCAGTACTTC
many,TRBJ2-4,TRBV2,TRBD2,CASRGGTITRNIQYF,TGTGCCAGCAGGGGGGGGACTATCACTCGGAACATTCAGTACTTC
NA,TRBJ2-6,TRBV7-6,TRBD1,CASSLEAWQGAIGANVLTF,TGTGCCAGCAGCTTAGAAGCATGGCAGGGGGCTATTGGGGCCAACGTCCTGACTTTC
many,TRBJ2-2,TRBV27,TRBD2,CASYGSLAGGLLNTGELFF,TGTGCCAGCTATGGGAGCTTGGCGGGAGGGCTTCTTAACACCGGGGAGCTGTTTTTT
NA,TRBJ2-1,TRBV9,TRBD2,CASSVDGLAGEVVEDEQFF,TGTGCCAGCAGCGTAGACGGACTAGCGGGAGAGGTGGTAGAGGATGAGCAGTTCTTC
many,TRBJ1-1,TRBV27,NA,CASRSGQLNTEAFF,TGTGCCAGCCGAAGCGGGCAGCTAAACACTGAAGCTTTCTTT
many,TRBJ2-7,TRBV7-8,NA,CASSLSIYEQYF,TGTGCCAGCAGCTTGAGCATCTACGAGCAGTACTTC
many,TRBJ2-5,TRBV12-3/TRBV12-4,NA,CASSVTSWETQYF,TGTGCCAGCAGTGTAACTAGCTGGGAGACCCAGTACTTC
many,TRBJ1-4,TRBV6-5,NA,CASSYQSRAGEKLFF,TGTGCCAGCAGTTACCAGTCCCGCGCTGGTGAAAAACTGTTTTTT
many,TRBJ1-5,TRBV6-2/TRBV6-3,TRBD1,CASSVPGQGKDSNQPQHF,TGTGCCAGCAGTGTCCCGGGACAGGGGAAGGATAGCAATCAGCCCCAGCATTTT
many,TRBJ2-5,TRBV2,TRBD2,CASSEFQGLAGVSAVETQYF,TGTGCCAGCAGTGAATTTCAGGGACTAGCGGGAGTGTCAGCGGTCGAGACCCAGTACTTC
many,TRBJ1-5,TRBV28,NA,CASSPHAAGNQPQHF,TGTGCCAGCAGTCCGCACGCTGCGGGCAATCAGCCCCAGCATTTT